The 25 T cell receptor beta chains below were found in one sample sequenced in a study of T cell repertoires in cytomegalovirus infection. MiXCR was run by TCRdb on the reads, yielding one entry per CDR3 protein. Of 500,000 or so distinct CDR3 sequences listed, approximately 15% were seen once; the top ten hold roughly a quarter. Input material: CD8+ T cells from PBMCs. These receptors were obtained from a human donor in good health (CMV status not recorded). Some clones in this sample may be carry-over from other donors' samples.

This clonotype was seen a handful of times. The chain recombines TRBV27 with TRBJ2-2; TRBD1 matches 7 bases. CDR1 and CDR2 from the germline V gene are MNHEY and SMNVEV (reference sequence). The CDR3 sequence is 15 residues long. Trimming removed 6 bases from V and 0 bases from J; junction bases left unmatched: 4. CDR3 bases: TGTGCCAGCAGAGAGACAGGGACGAACACCGGGGAGCTGTTTTTT. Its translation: CASRETGTNTGELFF.

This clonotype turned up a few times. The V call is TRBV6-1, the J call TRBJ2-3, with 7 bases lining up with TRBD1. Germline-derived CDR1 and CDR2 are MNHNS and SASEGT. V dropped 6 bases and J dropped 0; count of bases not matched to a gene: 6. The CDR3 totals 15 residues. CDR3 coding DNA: TGTGCCAGCAGACAGACAGGGTACAGCACAGATACGCAGTATTTT. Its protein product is CASRQTGYSTDTQYF.

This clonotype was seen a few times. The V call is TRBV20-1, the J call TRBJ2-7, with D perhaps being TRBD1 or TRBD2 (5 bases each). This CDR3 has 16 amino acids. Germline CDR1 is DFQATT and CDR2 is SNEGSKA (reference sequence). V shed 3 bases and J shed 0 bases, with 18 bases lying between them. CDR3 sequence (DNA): TGCAGTGCTAGGCCCCGGGGCGGCCACAGCTCCTACGAGCAGTACTTC. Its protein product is CSARPRGGHSSYEQYF.

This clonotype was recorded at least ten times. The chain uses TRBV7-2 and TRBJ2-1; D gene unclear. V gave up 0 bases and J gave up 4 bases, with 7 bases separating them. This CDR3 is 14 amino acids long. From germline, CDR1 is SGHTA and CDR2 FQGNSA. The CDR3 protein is CASSLADSYNEQFF. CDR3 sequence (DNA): TGTGCCAGCAGCTTAGCAGATAGTTACAATGAGCAGTTCTTC. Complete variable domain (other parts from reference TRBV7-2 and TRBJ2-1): GAGVSQSPSNKVTEKGKDVELRCDPISGHTALYWYRQSLGQGLEFLIYFQGNSAPDKSGLPSDRFSAERTGGSVSTLTIQRTQQEDSAVYLCASSLADSYNEQFFGPGTRLTVL.

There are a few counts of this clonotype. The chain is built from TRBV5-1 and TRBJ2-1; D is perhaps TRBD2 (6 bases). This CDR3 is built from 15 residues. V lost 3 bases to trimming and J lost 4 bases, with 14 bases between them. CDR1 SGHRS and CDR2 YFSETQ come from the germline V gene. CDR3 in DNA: TGCGCCAGCAGCTCGGGACTGGACCATTACAATGAGCAGTTCTTC. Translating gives CASSSGLDHYNEQFF.

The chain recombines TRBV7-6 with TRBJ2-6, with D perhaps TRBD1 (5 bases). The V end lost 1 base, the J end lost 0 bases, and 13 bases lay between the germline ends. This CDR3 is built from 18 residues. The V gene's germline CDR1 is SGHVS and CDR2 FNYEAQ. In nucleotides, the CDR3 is TGTGCCAGCAGCTTAGGCCAGGGATTCTTCTCTGGGGCCAACGTCCTGACTTTC. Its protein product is CASSLGQGFFSGANVLTF. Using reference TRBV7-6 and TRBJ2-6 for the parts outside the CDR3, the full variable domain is GAGVSQSPRYKVTKRGQDVALRCDPISGHVSLYWYRQALGQGPEFLTYFNYEAQQDKSGLPNDRFSAERPEGSISTLTIQRTEQRDSAMYRCASSLGQGFFSGANVLTFGAGSRLTVL.

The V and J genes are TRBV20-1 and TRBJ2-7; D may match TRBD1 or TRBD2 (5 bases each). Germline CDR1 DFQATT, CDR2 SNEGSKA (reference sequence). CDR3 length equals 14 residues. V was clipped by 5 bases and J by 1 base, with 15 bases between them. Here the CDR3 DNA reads TGCAGTGCTCAGGGAATAGAGGGGTCCTACGAGCAGTACTTC. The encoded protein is CSAQGIEGSYEQYF.

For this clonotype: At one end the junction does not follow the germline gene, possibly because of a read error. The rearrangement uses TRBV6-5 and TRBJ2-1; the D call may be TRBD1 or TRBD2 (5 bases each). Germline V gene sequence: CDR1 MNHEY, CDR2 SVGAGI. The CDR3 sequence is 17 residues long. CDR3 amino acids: CSSSYSRELSGYNEHFF. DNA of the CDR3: TGTTCCAGCAGTTACTCCAGGGAACTATCGGGGTACAATGAGCATTTCTTC.

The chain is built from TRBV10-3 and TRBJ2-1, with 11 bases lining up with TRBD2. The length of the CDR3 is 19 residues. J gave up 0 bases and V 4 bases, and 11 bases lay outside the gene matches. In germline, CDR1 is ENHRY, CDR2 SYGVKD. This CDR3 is CAISVAGGPRGSSYNEQFF. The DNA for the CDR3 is TGTGCCATCAGTGTAGCGGGAGGGCCTAGGGGAAGCTCCTACAATGAGCAGTTCTTC.

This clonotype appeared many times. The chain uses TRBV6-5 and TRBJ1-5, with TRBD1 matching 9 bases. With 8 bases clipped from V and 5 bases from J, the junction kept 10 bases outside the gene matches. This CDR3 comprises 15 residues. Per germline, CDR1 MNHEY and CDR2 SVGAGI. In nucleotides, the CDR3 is TGTGCCAGCGGGGCCGGGACAGGGTCCGATCAGCCCCAGCATTTT. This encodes CASGAGTGSDQPQHF.

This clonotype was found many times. The CDR3 loop reads CASSLTSANEQFF. The CDR3 bases are TGCGCCAGCAGCTTGACTAGCGCGAATGAGCAGTTCTTC. The V gene is TRBV5-1, the J gene TRBJ2-1; TRBD2 matches at 7 bases. J was trimmed by 7 bases and V by 1 base; bases with no gene match: 2. The CDR3 runs to 13 residues. The germline CDR1 and CDR2 sequences are SGHRS and YFSETQ. Combining the CDR3 with reference TRBV5-1 and TRBJ2-1 gives the whole variable domain KAGVTQTPRYLIKTRGQQVTLSCSPISGHRSVSWYQQTPGQGLQFLFEYFSETQRNKGNFPGRFSGRQFSNSRSEMNVSTLELGDSALYLCASSLTSANEQFFGPGTRLTVL.

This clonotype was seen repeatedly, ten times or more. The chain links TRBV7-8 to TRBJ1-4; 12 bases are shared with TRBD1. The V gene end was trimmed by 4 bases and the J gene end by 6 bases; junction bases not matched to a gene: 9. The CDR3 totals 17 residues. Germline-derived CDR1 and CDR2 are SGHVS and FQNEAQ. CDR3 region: CASSSVPGTGGDEKLFF. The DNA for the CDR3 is TGTGCCAGCAGCTCTGTTCCCGGGACAGGGGGCGATGAAAAACTGTTTTTT.

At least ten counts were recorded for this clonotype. The DNA for the CDR3 is TGTGCCAGCAGTAATTATGGGGAAGGCACTGAAGCTTTCTTT. Amino acids: CASSNYGEGTEAFF. The gene calls are TRBV27 and TRBJ1-1, with D unclear. V dropped 5 bases and J dropped 4 bases, with 14 bases sitting between them. Germline CDR1 MNHEY, CDR2 SMNVEV (reference sequence). This CDR3 is 14 amino acids long.

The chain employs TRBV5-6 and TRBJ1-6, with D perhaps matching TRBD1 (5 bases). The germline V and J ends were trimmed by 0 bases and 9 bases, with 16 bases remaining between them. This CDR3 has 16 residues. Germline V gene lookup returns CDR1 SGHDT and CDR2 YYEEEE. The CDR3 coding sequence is TGTGCCAGCAGCTTGGCCTATGCAGGGATGAGTTCACCCCTCCACTTT. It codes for CASSLAYAGMSSPLHF.

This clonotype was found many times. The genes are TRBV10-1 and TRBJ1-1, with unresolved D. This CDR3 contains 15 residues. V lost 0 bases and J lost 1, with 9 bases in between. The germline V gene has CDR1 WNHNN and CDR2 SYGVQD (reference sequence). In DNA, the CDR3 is TGCGCCAGCAGTGAGTCGGGTAGCCCGAACACTGAAGCTTTCTTT. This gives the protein CASSESGSPNTEAFF.

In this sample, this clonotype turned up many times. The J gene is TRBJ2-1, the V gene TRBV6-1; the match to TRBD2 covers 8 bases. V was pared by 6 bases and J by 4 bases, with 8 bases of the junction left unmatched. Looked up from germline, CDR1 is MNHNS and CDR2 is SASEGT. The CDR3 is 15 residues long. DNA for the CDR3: TGTGCCAGCAGGGGAGAAGCGGGAGTTTACAATGAGCAGTTCTTC. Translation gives CASRGEAGVYNEQFF.

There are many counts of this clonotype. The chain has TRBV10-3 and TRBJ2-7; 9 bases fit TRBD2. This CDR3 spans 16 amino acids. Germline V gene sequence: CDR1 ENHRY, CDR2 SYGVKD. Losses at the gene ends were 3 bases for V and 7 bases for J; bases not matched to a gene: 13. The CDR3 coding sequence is TGTGCCATCAGTGACCCGAGGGCGGGGGGGCCGGGAGAGCAGTACTTC. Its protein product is CAISDPRAGGPGEQYF.

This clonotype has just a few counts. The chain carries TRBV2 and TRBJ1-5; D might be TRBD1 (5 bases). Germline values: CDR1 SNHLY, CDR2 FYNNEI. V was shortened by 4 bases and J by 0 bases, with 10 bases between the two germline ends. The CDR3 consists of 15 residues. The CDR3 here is CASSVRGNSNQPQHF. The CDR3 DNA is TGTGCCAGCAGTGTGCGGGGCAATAGCAATCAGCCCCAGCATTTT.

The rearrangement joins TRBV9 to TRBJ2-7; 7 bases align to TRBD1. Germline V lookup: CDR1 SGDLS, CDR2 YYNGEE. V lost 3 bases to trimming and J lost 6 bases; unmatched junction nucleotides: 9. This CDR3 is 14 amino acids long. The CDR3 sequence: CASSGTTGYGEQYF. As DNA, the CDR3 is TGTGCCAGCAGCGGGACGACAGGGTATGGCGAGCAGTACTTC.

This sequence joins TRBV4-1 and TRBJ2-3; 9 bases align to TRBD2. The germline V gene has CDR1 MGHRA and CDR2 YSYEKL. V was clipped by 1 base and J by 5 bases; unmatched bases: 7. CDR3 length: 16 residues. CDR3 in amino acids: CASSQASGAPQDTQYF. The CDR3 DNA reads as TGCGCCAGCAGCCAAGCTAGCGGGGCCCCCCAAGATACGCAGTATTTT.

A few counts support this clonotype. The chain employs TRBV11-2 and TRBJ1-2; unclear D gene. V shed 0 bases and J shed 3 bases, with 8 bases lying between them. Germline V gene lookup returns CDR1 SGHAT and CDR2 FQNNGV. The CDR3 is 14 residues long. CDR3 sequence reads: CASSLDRSYYGYTF. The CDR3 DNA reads TGTGCCAGCAGCTTAGACAGGTCCTACTATGGCTACACCTTC.

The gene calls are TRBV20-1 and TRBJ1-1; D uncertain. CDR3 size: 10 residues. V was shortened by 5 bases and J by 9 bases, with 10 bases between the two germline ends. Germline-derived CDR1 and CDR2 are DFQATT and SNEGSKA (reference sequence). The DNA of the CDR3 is TGCAGTGCTGAGAGGATTCAAGCTTTCTTT. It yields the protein CSAERIQAFF.

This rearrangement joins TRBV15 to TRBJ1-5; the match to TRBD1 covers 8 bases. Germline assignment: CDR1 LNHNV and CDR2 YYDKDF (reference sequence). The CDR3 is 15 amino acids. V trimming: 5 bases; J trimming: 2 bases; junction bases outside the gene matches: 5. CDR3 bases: TGTGCCACCAGCGGACAGGGCATCGGCAATCAGCCCCAGCATTTT. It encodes CATSGQGIGNQPQHF.

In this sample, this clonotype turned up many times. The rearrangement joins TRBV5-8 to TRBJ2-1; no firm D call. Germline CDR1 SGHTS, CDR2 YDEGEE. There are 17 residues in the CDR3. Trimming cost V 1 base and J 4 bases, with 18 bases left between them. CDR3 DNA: TGTGCCAGCAGCTTGTGTGATAACCACCCGGGTTACAATGAGCAGTTCTTC. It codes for CASSLCDNHPGYNEQFF.

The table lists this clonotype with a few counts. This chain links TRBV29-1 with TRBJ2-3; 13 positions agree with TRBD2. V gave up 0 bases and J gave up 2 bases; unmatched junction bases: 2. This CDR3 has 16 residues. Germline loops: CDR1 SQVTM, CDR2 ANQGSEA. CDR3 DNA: TGCAGCGTTGAAGAACTAGCGGGGGGGATCACAGATACGCAGTATTTT. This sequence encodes CSVEELAGGITDTQYF.